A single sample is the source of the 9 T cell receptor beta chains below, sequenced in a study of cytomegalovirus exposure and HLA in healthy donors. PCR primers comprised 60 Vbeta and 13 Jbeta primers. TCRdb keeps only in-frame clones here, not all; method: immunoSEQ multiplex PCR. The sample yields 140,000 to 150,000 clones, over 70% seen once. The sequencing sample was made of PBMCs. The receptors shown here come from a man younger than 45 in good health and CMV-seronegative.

The CDR3 coding sequence is TGTGCCAGTAGCGGGAGGTCGGACACTGAAGCTTTCTTT. Its translation is CASSGRSDTEAFF. The V and J genes are TRBV19 and TRBJ1-1; D unclear. Germline-derived CDR1 and CDR2 are LNHDA and SQIVND (reference sequence). This CDR3 spans 13 amino acids. The germline V and J ends were trimmed by 6 bases and 3 bases, with 11 bases remaining between them.

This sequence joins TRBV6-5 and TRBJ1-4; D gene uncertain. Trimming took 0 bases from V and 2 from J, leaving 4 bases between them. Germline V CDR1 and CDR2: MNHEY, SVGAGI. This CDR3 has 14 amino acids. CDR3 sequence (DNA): TGTGCCAGCAGTTACTCCGGGACTAATGAAAAACTGTTTTTT. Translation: CASSYSGTNEKLFF.

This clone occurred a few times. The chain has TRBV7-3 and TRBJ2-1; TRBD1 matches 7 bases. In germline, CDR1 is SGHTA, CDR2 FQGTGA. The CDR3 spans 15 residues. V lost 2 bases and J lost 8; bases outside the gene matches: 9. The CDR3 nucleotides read TGTGCCAGCAGCTTATTGCCGGGACAGTATGATGAGCAGTTCTTC. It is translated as CASSLLPGQYDEQFF. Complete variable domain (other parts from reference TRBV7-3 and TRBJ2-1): GAGVSQTPSNKVTEKGKYVELRCDPISGHTALYWYRQSLGQGPEFLIYFQGTGAADDSGLPNDRFFAVRPEGSVSTLKIQRTERGDSAVYLCASSLLPGQYDEQFFGPGTRLTVL.

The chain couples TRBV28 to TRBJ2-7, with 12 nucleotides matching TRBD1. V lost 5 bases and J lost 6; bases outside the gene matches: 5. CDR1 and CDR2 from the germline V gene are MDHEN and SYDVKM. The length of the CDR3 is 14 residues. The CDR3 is CASSEPGQGAEQYF. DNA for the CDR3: TGTGCCAGCAGTGAACCGGGACAGGGGGCCGAGCAGTACTTC. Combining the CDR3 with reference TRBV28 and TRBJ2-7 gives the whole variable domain DVKVTQSSRYLVKRTGEKVFLECVQDMDHENMFWYRQDPGLGLRLIYFSYDVKMKEKGDIPEGYSVSREKKERFSLILESASTNQTSMYLCASSEPGQGAEQYFGPGTRLTVT.

The CDR3 loop reads CASSREIMRGGSLYEQYF. In DNA form, the CDR3 reads TGCGCCAGCAGCAGGGAGATTATGAGGGGGGGCTCTTTGTACGAGCAGTACTTC. The chain has TRBV5-1 and TRBJ2-7, with D possibly TRBD2 on 7 matching bases. In germline, CDR1 is SGHRS, CDR2 YFSETQ. Trimming pared 4 bases from V and 4 bases from J, leaving 27 bases between. The CDR3 has 18 amino acids.

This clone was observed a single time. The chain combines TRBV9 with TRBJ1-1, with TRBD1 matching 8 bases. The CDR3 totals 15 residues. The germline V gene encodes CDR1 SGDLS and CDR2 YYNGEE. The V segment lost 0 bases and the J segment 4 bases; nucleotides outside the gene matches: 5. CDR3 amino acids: CASSVGPGGFTEAFF. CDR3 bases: TGTGCCAGCAGCGTAGGGCCAGGGGGCTTCACTGAAGCTTTCTTT.

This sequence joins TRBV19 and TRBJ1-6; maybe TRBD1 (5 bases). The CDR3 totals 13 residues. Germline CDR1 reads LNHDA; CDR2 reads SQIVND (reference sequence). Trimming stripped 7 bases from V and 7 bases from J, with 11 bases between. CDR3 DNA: TGTGCCAGTATGGGGGGGGGAAATTCACCCCTCCACTTT. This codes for CASMGGGNSPLHF. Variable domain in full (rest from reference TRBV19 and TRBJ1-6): DGGITQSPKYLFRKEGQNVTLSCEQNLNHDAMYWYRQDPGQGLRLIYYSQIVNDFQKGDIAEGYSVSREKKESFPLTVTSAQKNPTAFYLCASMGGGNSPLHFGNGTRLTVT.

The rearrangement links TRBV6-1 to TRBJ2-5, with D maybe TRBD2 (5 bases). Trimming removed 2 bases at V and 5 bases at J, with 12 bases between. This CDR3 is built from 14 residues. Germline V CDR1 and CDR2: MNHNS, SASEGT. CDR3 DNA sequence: TGTGCCAGCAGTGAAAACCCCCGCGGGGAGACCCAGTACTTC. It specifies CASSENPRGETQYF.

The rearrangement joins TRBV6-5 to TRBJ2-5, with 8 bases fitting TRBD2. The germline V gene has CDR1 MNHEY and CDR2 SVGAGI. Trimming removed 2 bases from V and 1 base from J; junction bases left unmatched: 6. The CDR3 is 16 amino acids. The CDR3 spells CASSYSLAGFQETQYF. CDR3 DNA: TGTGCCAGCAGTTACAGTCTAGCGGGCTTCCAAGAGACCCAGTACTTC.